Below, 23 T cell receptor beta chains from the same sample are listed, as sequenced in a study of T-cell memory formation after mild COVID-19. In TCRdb, the 5' RACE reads were re-called with MiXCR into one record per CDR3 protein. The repertoire consists of about 390,000 distinct CDR3 sequences, with approximately 15% occurring once and the leading ten covering around a fifth. Sequenced input: PBMCs or a T cell subset sorted from them (not recorded which). These receptors all come from a man aged 18 to 29 who had mild COVID-19 (a few samples of this study predate the infection). Cell type and time point are not known.

This chain connects TRBV6-1 to TRBJ1-1; no reliable D call. Germline-derived CDR1 and CDR2 are MNHNS and SASEGT. The CDR3 contains 13 residues. The V end was cut by 7 bases, the J end by 0 bases, with 9 bases between. This CDR3 is CASTEHMNTEAFF. In DNA, the CDR3 is TGTGCCAGCACGGAACATATGAACACTGAAGCTTTCTTT.

This clonotype was detected only a few times. The chain couples TRBV20-1 to TRBJ2-7; 9 bases line up with TRBD1. V lost 0 bases and J lost 5; bases outside the gene matches: 8. The CDR3 runs to 15 residues. Germline CDR1 reads DFQATT; CDR2 reads SNEGSKA (reference sequence). In DNA form, the CDR3 reads TGCAGTGCTAGAGACATACCGGGACAGGGTCACGAGCAGTACTTC. Its protein product is CSARDIPGQGHEQYF.

There are many counts of this clonotype. This chain connects TRBV5-5 to TRBJ2-5; 7 bases align to TRBD1. Germline values: CDR1 SGHKS, CDR2 YYEKEE (reference sequence). The CDR3 contains 15 residues. J lost 2 bases, V lost 2 bases, and 6 bases had no gene match. The CDR3 region has the DNA TGTGCCAGCAGCTTCACACCGGGACAGCAAGAGACCCAGTACTTC. Protein sequence: CASSFTPGQQETQYF.

This clonotype was seen only a few times. The chain joins TRBV18 to TRBJ1-4; D not resolved. Trimming removed 0 bases at V and 7 bases at J, with 12 bases between. The V gene's germline CDR1 is KGHSH and CDR2 LQKENI. This CDR3 spans 15 amino acids. The CDR3 nucleotides are TGTGCCAGCTCACCACCGAGCCGGGGTGGTGAAAAACTGTTTTTT. Its translation: CASSPPSRGGEKLFF.

This clonotype was counted between two and nine times. This chain connects TRBV5-1 to TRBJ1-6; D gene uncertain. This CDR3 region has 13 residues. From germline, CDR1 is SGHRS and CDR2 YFSETQ. V was cut by 7 bases and J by 8 bases, with 13 bases left in between. CDR3 sequence: CASSEGEDSPLHF. The DNA of the CDR3 is TGCGCCAGCTCAGAAGGAGAAGATTCACCCCTCCACTTT.

This clonotype was counted ten times or more. At one end, the junction sequence differs from germline, possibly due to a read error. The CDR3 loop reads CASSLASNQPQHF. DNA for the CDR3: TGCGCCAGCAGCTTGGCCAGCAATCAGCCCCAGCATTTT. V usage is TRBV7-2 and J usage is TRBJ1-5; D uncertain. This CDR3 comprises 13 residues. The germline gives CDR1 SGHTA, CDR2 FQGNSA.

This clonotype turned up a few times. The J gene is TRBJ2-1, the V gene TRBV3-1; a weak D match, TRBD2 (5 bases). CDR1 LGHDT and CDR2 YNNKEL come from the germline V gene (reference sequence). Between the trimmed V and J ends, which lost 3 bases and 10 bases, there was a span of 10 bases. CDR3 size: 12 residues. The CDR3 spells CASSQDFWEQFF. The CDR3 nucleotides are TGTGCCAGCAGCCAGGACTTTTGGGAGCAGTTCTTC.

This clonotype was seen a few times. J is TRBJ2-3 and V is TRBV10-3; D gene ambiguous. The germline CDR1 and CDR2 sequences are ENHRY and SYGVKD. V lost 6 bases, J lost 1 base, and 17 bases lay in between. CDR3 length: 16 amino acids. CDR3 in DNA: TGTGCCATCAGCGAGAACGTAGGTGCTGGCACAGATACGCAGTATTTT. This codes for CAISENVGAGTDTQYF.

This clonotype was counted between two and nine times. The J gene is TRBJ1-1, the V gene TRBV4-1; D gene ambiguous. Germline CDR1 is MGHRA and CDR2 is YSYEKL. The V end was cut by 1 base, the J end by 3 bases, with 6 bases between. The CDR3 runs to 13 residues. Here the CDR3 reads CASSQVGDTEAFF. The CDR3 nucleotides are TGCGCCAGCAGCCAAGTTGGGGACACTGAAGCTTTCTTT.

V gene TRBV12-3 or TRBV12-4 combines with J gene TRBJ2-5; 7 nucleotides align to TRBD1. The V and J ends lost 4 bases and 1 base, in that order; junction bases with no gene match: 3. The CDR3 loop spans 14 amino acids. Here the CDR3 DNA reads TGTGCCAGCAGTTCTCAGGGGGTCCAAGAGACCCAGTACTTC. As protein: CASSSQGVQETQYF.

The chain carries TRBV6-2 or TRBV6-3 and TRBJ1-5; possibly TRBD1 for D (6 bases). Trimming stripped 1 base from V and 5 bases from J, with 12 bases between. There are 15 residues in the CDR3. From germline, CDR1 is MNHEY and CDR2 SVGEGT. CDR3 in amino acids: CASSYLIGGDQPQHF. The CDR3 bases are TGTGCCAGCAGTTACTTGATAGGGGGTGATCAGCCCCAGCATTTT.

This clonotype showed up just a few times. This chain joins TRBV7-3 and TRBJ2-5, with D possibly called TRBD1 or TRBD2 (5 bases each). Germline V lookup: CDR1 SGHTA, CDR2 FQGTGA. Trimming pared 6 bases from V and 2 bases from J, leaving 10 bases between. The CDR3 extends over 13 amino acids. In DNA, the CDR3 is TGTGCCAGCAGTGAGGGACCGCAAGAGACCCAGTACTTC. It codes for CASSEGPQETQYF. Full variable domain (rest looked up from reference TRBV7-3 and TRBJ2-5): GAGVSQTPSNKVTEKGKYVELRCDPISGHTALYWYRQSLGQGPEFLIYFQGTGAADDSGLPNDRFFAVRPEGSVSTLKIQRTERGDSAVYLCASSEGPQETQYFGPGTRLLVL.

This clonotype has a single count. The genes are TRBV7-3 and TRBJ2-1, with 9 nucleotides matching TRBD2. CDR3 length: 14 amino acids. The V segment lost 5 bases and the J segment 6 bases; nucleotides outside the gene matches: 5. Germline V gives CDR1 SGHTA, CDR2 FQGTGA. DNA for the CDR3: TGTGCCAGCAGCGCCTCGGGACTAGCCAATGAGCAGTTCTTC. Its protein is CASSASGLANEQFF.

V usage is TRBV5-1 and J usage is TRBJ1-1, with 10 bases that match TRBD1. The CDR3 has 13 amino acids. Germline CDR1 reads SGHRS; CDR2 reads YFSETQ. The trim removed 3 bases at V and 6 bases at J, leaving 2 bases unmatched. The CDR3 sequence is CASSSGQGSEAFF. The DNA of the CDR3 is TGCGCCAGCAGCTCGGGACAGGGGTCTGAAGCTTTCTTT.

The chain links TRBV29-1 to TRBJ2-7; TRBD1 matches 12 bases. The CDR3 is 15 amino acids. The junction had 13 bases not matched to a gene; V was cut back by 6 bases and J by 7 bases. Per germline, CDR1 SQVTM and CDR2 ANQGSEA. In nucleotides, the CDR3 is TGCAGCGTAAAAGCGGGGGACAGGGGGCTGGGGGAGCAGTACTTC. As protein: CSVKAGDRGLGEQYF.

The chain uses TRBV27 and TRBJ2-1, with a possible D match to TRBD1 (6 bases). Germline V CDR1 and CDR2: MNHEY, SMNVEV (reference sequence). Deletions cut 3 bases from V and 0 bases from J, with 9 bases between. The CDR3 spans 15 residues. The CDR3 loop reads CASSFRDTSYNEQFF. In DNA, the CDR3 is TGTGCCAGCAGTTTCAGGGACACCTCCTACAATGAGCAGTTCTTC.

The chain joins TRBV12-3 or TRBV12-4 to TRBJ1-6; weak D call: TRBD1 (5 bases). The CDR3 loop spans 15 amino acids. V lost 3 bases and J 8 bases, leaving 14 bases between the germline ends. The CDR3 sequence is CASSLAGSGHSPLHF. The CDR3 region has the DNA TGTGCCAGCAGTTTGGCAGGGTCAGGGCATTCACCCCTCCACTTT.

This clonotype showed up just a few times. V gene TRBV1 combines with J gene TRBJ2-7. TRBV1 is reported as a pseudogene. The CDR3 is 15 residues long. CDR3 in amino acids: CTSSQDSDSAYEQYF. In nucleotides, the CDR3 is TGCACCAGCAGCCAAGATAGTGACTCCGCCTACGAGCAGTACTTC.

The V and J genes are TRBV4-3 and TRBJ2-7, with D perhaps matching TRBD1 or TRBD2 (5 bases each). This CDR3 contains 14 residues. The germline V and J ends were trimmed by 0 bases and 5 bases, with 11 bases remaining between them. Germline V gene lookup returns CDR1 LGHNA and CDR2 YSLEER. The DNA of the CDR3 is TGCGCCAGCAGCCAAGATTGGGGGATCGACGAGCAGTACTTC. Its translation is CASSQDWGIDEQYF.

This clonotype came up a few times. The V and J genes are TRBV4-3 and TRBJ2-1; D possibly corresponds to TRBD1 (5 bases). The CDR3 runs 13 residues. V lost 3 bases and J 10 bases, leaving 13 bases between the germline ends. Germline V CDR1 and CDR2: LGHNA, YSLEER. The CDR3: CASSQADGAEQFF. CDR3 nucleotide sequence: TGCGCCAGCAGCCAGGCTGATGGGGCGGAGCAGTTCTTC.

The V gene is TRBV5-1, the J gene TRBJ1-4; 7 nucleotides agree with TRBD1. Trimming removed 0 bases from V and 5 bases from J; junction bases left unmatched: 4. This CDR3 contains 15 residues. Per the germline V gene, CDR1 is SGHRS and CDR2 is YFSETQ. The CDR3 loop is CASSLAGTANEKLFF. DNA of the CDR3: TGCGCCAGCAGCTTGGCCGGGACAGCGAATGAAAAACTGTTTTTT.

The chain is built from TRBV5-1 and TRBJ1-4, with 8 positions matching TRBD1. V shed 3 bases, J shed 4 bases, and the junction held 5 bases outside the gene matches. CDR1 and CDR2 from the germline V gene are SGHRS and YFSETQ. The CDR3 totals 15 residues. CDR3 DNA sequence: TGCGCCAGCAGCTGGGCGACAGGGGATAATGAAAAACTGTTTTTT. It translates to CASSWATGDNEKLFF.

The J gene is TRBJ1-5, the V gene TRBV11-2, with D unclear. The V end lost 0 bases, the J end lost 5 bases, and 11 bases lay between the germline ends. The germline V gene has CDR1 SGHAT and CDR2 FQNNGV. The CDR3 has 15 amino acids. CDR3 region: CASSLEGSWDQPQHF. CDR3 DNA: TGTGCCAGCAGCTTAGAGGGAAGTTGGGATCAGCCCCAGCATTTT.